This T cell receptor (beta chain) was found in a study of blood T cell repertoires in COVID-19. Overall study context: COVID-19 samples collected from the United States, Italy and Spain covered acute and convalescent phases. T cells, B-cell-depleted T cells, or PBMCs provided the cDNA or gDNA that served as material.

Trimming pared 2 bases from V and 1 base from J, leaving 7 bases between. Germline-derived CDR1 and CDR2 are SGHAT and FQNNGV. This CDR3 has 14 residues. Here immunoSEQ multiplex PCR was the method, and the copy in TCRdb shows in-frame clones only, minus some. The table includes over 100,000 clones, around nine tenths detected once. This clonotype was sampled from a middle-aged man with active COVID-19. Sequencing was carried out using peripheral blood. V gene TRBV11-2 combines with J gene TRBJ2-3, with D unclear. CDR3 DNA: TGTGCCAGCAGCTTAAACCGGGGCACAGATACGCAGTATTTT. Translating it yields CASSLNRGTDTQYF. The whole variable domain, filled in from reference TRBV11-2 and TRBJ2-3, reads EAGVAQSPRYKIIEKRQSVAFWCNPISGHATLYWYQQILGQGPKLLIQFQNNGVVDDSQLPKDRFSAERLKGVDSTLKIQPAKLEDSAVYLCASSLNRGTDTQYFGPGTRLTVL.